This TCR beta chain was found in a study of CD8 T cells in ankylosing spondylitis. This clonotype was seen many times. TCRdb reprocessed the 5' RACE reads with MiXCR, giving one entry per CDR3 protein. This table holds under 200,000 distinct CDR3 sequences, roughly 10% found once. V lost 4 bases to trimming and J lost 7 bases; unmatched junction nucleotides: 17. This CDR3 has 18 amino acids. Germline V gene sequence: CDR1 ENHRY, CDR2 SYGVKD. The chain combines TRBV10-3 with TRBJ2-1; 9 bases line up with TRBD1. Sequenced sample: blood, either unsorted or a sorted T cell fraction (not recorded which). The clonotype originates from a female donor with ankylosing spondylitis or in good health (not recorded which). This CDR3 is CAISVPHPGQGLLNEQFF. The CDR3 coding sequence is TGTGCCATCAGTGTCCCCCACCCGGGACAGGGCCTACTTAATGAGCAGTTCTTC.